Listed here is a single TCR beta chain. Its specificity is unknown. This CDR3 has 12 residues. The germline V gene encodes CDR1 SQVTM and CDR2 ANQGSEA. V lost 4 bases and J lost 1, with 7 bases in between. This sample stems from a study of blood T cells in healthy people across ages. Study-wide points: In these data, TCR beta diversity tracked strongly with naive T cell percentage.

A second PCR of about 6 to 11 cycles used a sample-barcoded 5' primer and a J-beta primer mix. Via MiXCR, TCRdb re-called the 5' RACE reads, giving one row per CDR3 protein. The repertoire includes over a million distinct CDR3 sequences, under 30% of them detected once, and about 0.69% sits in the top ten. This sample also belongs to another study, concerning T cells of mothers and their children. From that study: The sample comes from some ten healthy Caucasian donors: mothers and children. The effect of thymic selection on TCR recombination output is similar between related and unrelated pairs.

This clonotype was obtained from a girl between 2 and 10 years old in good health. The chain employs TRBV29-1 and TRBJ1-2, with D uncertain. The source material was blood. CDR3 nucleotides: TGCAGCGTTGCTAGGAATAACTATGGCTACACCTTC. It translates to CSVARNNYGYTF. Supplemented by reference TRBV29-1 and TRBJ1-2, the full variable domain reads SAVISQKPSRDICQRGTSLTIQCQVDSQVTMMFWYRQQPGQSLTLIATANQGSEATYESGFVIDKFPISRPNLTFSTLTVSNMSPEDSSIYLCSVARNNYGYTFGSGTRLTVV.